This T cell receptor beta chain was recorded in a study of cytomegalovirus exposure and HLA in healthy donors. General study findings and limits: Per a prior analysis, the majority of TCR beta V segments were productive roughly 87% or roughly 30% of the time.

The study ran its PCR with 60 Vbeta and 13 Jbeta primers. In the study's own analysis: Some 12 million shared chains were among the 65 million to 85 million unique TCR beta chains that a later analysis counted. Here immunoSEQ multiplex PCR was the method, and the copy in TCRdb shows in-frame clones only, minus some. V, J and clone size are taken as reported in that table, and D and trimming were inferred from the DNA itself. The sample consists of about 160,000 clones, roughly 65% of them appearing once. This CDR3 spans 14 amino acids. In germline, CDR1 is GTSNPN, CDR2 SVGIG (reference sequence). J gave up 5 bases and V 2 bases, and 5 bases lay outside the gene matches. In regard to this clone: No antigen is known for it.

This chain uses TRBV30 with TRBJ2-2; the match to TRBD1 covers 7 bases. This TCR was sampled from a man aged 18 to 35 in good health and CMV-seropositive. Sequenced input: PBMCs. CDR3 protein: CAWSSTGVTGELFF. CDR3 bases: TGTGCCTGGAGTTCAACAGGGGTGACCGGGGAGCTGTTTTTT.